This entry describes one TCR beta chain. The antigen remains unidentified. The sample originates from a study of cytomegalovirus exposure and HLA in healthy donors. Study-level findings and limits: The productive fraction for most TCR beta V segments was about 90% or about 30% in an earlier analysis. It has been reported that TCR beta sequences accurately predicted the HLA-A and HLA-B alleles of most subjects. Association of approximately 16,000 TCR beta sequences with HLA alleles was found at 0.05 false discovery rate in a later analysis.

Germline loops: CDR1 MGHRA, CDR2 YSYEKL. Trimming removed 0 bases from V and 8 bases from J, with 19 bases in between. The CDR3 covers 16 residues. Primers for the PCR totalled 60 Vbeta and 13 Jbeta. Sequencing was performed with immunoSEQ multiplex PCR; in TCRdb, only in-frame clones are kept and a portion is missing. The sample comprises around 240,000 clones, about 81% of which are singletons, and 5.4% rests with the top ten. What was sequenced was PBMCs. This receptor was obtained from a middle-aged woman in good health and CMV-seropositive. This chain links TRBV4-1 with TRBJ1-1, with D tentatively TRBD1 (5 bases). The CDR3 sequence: CASSQDWGGARLEAFF. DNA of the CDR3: TGCGCCAGCAGCCAAGATTGGGGAGGGGCACGGTTAGAAGCTTTCTTT.